This TCR beta chain came from a study of cytomegalovirus exposure and HLA in healthy donors. Overall study findings and caveats: A later analysis linked a missense variant in DCLRE1C to the trimming of TCR beta V and J genes.

Primers for the PCR totalled 60 Vbeta and 13 Jbeta. Measured with immunoSEQ multiplex PCR; TCRdb has only the in-frame clones, and not every one. In the table there are 95,000 or so clones, about 76% of which are singletons. The V and J ends lost 2 bases and 2 bases respectively, with 12 bases between them. The CDR3 covers 16 residues. Germline V gene lookup returns CDR1 SGHTA and CDR2 FQGTGA. The count of this clone is one. Its antigen is still unknown. Specimen: PBMCs. The TCR was taken from a woman in her seventies in good health and CMV-seropositive. The V and J genes are TRBV7-3 and TRBJ2-2; D may be TRBD2 (5 bases). The CDR3 DNA follows: TGTGCCAGCAGCTTACTGGGCGGACTCAACACCGGGGAGCTGTTTTTT. Its translation: CASSLLGGLNTGELFF.